Reported below is one T cell receptor (beta chain). The antigen is unknown. Sample time point: week 23, last vaccination. Topical imiquimod was applied with each vaccine dose, which held 300 ug of mutant IDH1 20-mer peptide. The sample comes from a study of a mutant IDH1 vaccine in newly diagnosed glioma. Across the whole study: Following radiotherapy alone, or alongside temozolomide cycles, vaccination was started after an interval of 4-6 weeks.

Assay: immunoSEQ multiplex PCR; the TCRdb copy retains only in-frame clones and omits some. The sample consists of some 70,000 clones, 84% of them appearing once. CDR3 length: 17 amino acids. Trimming removed 0 bases at V and 2 bases at J, with 17 bases between. The germline V gene encodes CDR1 SGDLS and CDR2 YYNGEE. Source: PBMCs, taken from a glioma patient whose treatment included an IDH1 peptide vaccine. This clonotype originated in a man aged 18 to 29 with glioma. The rearrangement joins TRBV9 to TRBJ1-2, with a possible D match to TRBD1 (6 bases). For the CDR3, the DNA is TGTGCCAGCAGCGTAGGCCATCGGGGGGGCGGCAACTATGGCTACACCTTC. Its translation: CASSVGHRGGGNYGYTF.